This T cell receptor (beta chain) was found in a study of blood T cell repertoires in COVID-19. Whole-study context: Acute and convalescent COVID-19 specimens originated in the United States, Italy and Spain. Sample material is recorded as cDNA or gDNA derived from T cells, B-cell-depleted T cells, or PBMCs.

Germline lookup yields CDR1 SNHLY and CDR2 FYNNEI. This CDR3 contains 14 residues. V was pared by 6 bases and J by 0 bases, with 11 bases between. How the authors handled the data: It was from reference gene primer amplification that nucleated cell counts were estimated. Here immunoSEQ multiplex PCR was the method, and the copy in TCRdb shows in-frame clones only, minus some. Clone size and V and J calls were adopted from that table, with D and trimming inferred from the DNA. This table has approximately 100,000 clones, 70% to 90% appearing once. This sequence originates from a man over 45 in a cohort sampled during active COVID-19. J is TRBJ1-1 and V is TRBV2; D call uncertain. Sequencing was carried out using peripheral blood. The CDR3 nucleotides read TGTGCCAGCAGCCCACAGACGGTGAACACTGAAGCTTTCTTT. This codes for CASSPQTVNTEAFF.